This T cell receptor beta chain was identified in a study of identical twins. This clonotype was observed many times. A universal primer site came from template switching; cDNA carried unique molecular identifiers. A single record per CDR3 protein comes from TCRdb applying MiXCR to the 5' RACE reads. The repertoire holds fewer than 250,000 distinct CDR3 sequences, with around 6.8% as singletons. The germline V gene has CDR1 SEHNR and CDR2 FQNEAQ (reference sequence). After removal of 5 bases from V and 6 bases from J, the junction contained 7 bases not matched to a gene. CDR3 size: 15 residues. These same data were also listed under a study on yellow fever vaccine responses in identical twins.

Sequenced input: memory (CD45RO+) T cells sorted from blood. The clonotype was recovered from a young woman in good health. The J gene is TRBJ2-7, the V gene TRBV7-9; 13 nucleotides agree with TRBD2. The CDR3 loop reads CASSTGLAGVSEQYF. In nucleotides, the CDR3 is TGTGCCAGCAGCACCGGACTAGCGGGAGTTAGCGAGCAGTACTTC.